The 17 T cell receptor beta chains below were found in one sample sequenced in a study of blood T cell repertoires in COVID-19. Profiled with immunoSEQ multiplex PCR; TCRdb holds only in-frame clones, not every one. The sample lists 150,000 to 250,000 clones, roughly 94% seen once, with about 0.76% in the top ten. Sequenced input: peripheral blood. The receptors were gathered from a man in his thirties or forties with COVID-19, enrolled during active disease.

V gene TRBV5-1 combines with J gene TRBJ1-6; 8 bases align to TRBD1. The germline CDR1 and CDR2 sequences are SGHRS and YFSETQ. This CDR3 spans 15 amino acids. J gave up 10 bases and V 2 bases, and 8 bases lay outside the gene matches. The CDR3 reads CASSFTTGVDSPLHF. The DNA of the CDR3 is TGCGCCAGCAGCTTTACGACAGGGGTGGACTCACCCCTCCACTTT.

The chain joins TRBV6-5 to TRBJ2-2, with 9 bases identical to TRBD2. The ends lost 2 bases at V and 3 bases at J; junction bases unmatched: 4. From germline, CDR1 is MNHEY and CDR2 SVGAGI. This CDR3 is 16 amino acids long. The CDR3 is CASSYGSGGHTGELFF. Written as DNA, the CDR3 is TGTGCCAGCAGTTACGGTAGCGGGGGCCACACCGGGGAGCTGTTTTTT.

About this clone: At the DNA level, this CDR3 is encoded by other sequences in the same sample as well. J is TRBJ1-2 and V is TRBV18, with TRBD1 matching 7 bases. CDR3 length: 14 residues. The ends lost 1 base at V and 2 bases at J; junction bases unmatched: 1. Germline V gives CDR1 KGHSH, CDR2 LQKENI. The CDR3 here is CASSPQGANYGYTF. As DNA, the CDR3 is TGTGCCAGCTCACCACAGGGGGCCAACTATGGCTACACCTTC. Based on the CDR3 plus reference TRBV18 and TRBJ1-2, the full variable domain is NAGVMQNPRHLVRRRGQEARLRCSPMKGHSHVYWYRQLPEEGLKFMVYLQKENIIDESGMPKERFSAEFPKEGPSILRIQQVVRGDSAAYFCASSPQGANYGYTFGSGTRLTVV.

V and J are TRBV6-5 and TRBJ1-1; unclear D gene. Germline V CDR1 and CDR2: MNHEY, SVGAGI. The CDR3 has 12 amino acids. V dropped 5 bases and J dropped 5 bases, with 9 bases sitting between them. CDR3 DNA: TGTGCCAGCAGTCGAGGCGGAACTGAAGCTTTCTTT. Its translation: CASSRGGTEAFF.

The chain couples TRBV2 to TRBJ1-2, with 7 bases aligning to TRBD1. With V trimmed by 6 bases and J by 7 bases, 8 bases remained unmatched. Germline CDR1 SNHLY, CDR2 FYNNEI. CDR3 length: 13 amino acids. CDR3 nucleotides: TGTGCCAGCAGCGAAACAGGGGTCCCTGGCTACACCTTC. This sequence encodes CASSETGVPGYTF.

This chain joins TRBV10-2 and TRBJ2-2; D remains ambiguous. The germline gives CDR1 WSHSY, CDR2 SAAADI. The CDR3 has 16 amino acids. V shed 3 bases and J shed 0 bases, with 11 bases lying between them. This chain's CDR3 is CASSEWARTNTGELFF. The CDR3 DNA is TGCGCCAGCAGTGAATGGGCCAGGACGAACACCGGGGAGCTGTTTTTT.

The chain links TRBV6-5 to TRBJ1-6, with 7 bases fitting TRBD1. V gave up 10 bases and J gave up 7 bases; unmatched junction bases: 7. The CDR3 covers 13 residues. Germline CDR1 MNHEY, CDR2 SVGAGI. The CDR3: CATGDSSNSPLHF. The CDR3 nucleotides read TGTGCCACCGGGGACAGTTCCAATTCACCCCTCCACTTT.

V is TRBV2 and J is TRBJ2-1; 9 bases match TRBD2. V lost 2 bases, J lost 7 bases, and 9 bases stayed unmatched. This CDR3 is built from 16 residues. CDR1 and CDR2 (germline): SNHLY, FYNNEI. In DNA, the CDR3 is TGTGCCAGCAGTGAACGTAGCGGGGGAGTTAAGAATGAGCAGTTCTTC. As protein: CASSERSGGVKNEQFF.

V and J are TRBV10-3 and TRBJ1-3; 9 bases align to TRBD1. There are 17 residues in the CDR3. Unmatched junction bases numbered 8, after V lost 2 bases and J lost 3 bases. The germline gives CDR1 ENHRY, CDR2 SYGVKD. This chain's CDR3 is CAISEAGQGRGGNTIYF. The CDR3 region has the DNA TGTGCCATCAGTGAGGCGGGACAGGGACGAGGTGGAAACACCATATATTTT.

V gene TRBV5-6 combines with J gene TRBJ1-1; the match to TRBD1 covers 7 bases. Losses at the gene ends were 4 bases for V and 0 bases for J; bases not matched to a gene: 3. This CDR3 has 14 amino acids. The V gene's germline CDR1 is SGHDT and CDR2 YYEEEE. The CDR3, as DNA: TGTGCCAGCAGCCCGACAGGGTTGAACACTGAAGCTTTCTTT. Its translation is CASSPTGLNTEAFF. The full variable domain, with the rest looked up from reference TRBV5-6 and TRBJ1-1, is DAGVTQSPTHLIKTRGQQVTLRCSPKSGHDTVSWYQQALGQGPQFIFQYYEEEERQRGNFPDRFSGHQFPNYSSELNVNALLLGDSALYLCASSPTGLNTEAFFGQGTRLTVV.

V is TRBV30 and J is TRBJ2-2, with 8 bases identical to TRBD2. CDR1 GTSNPN and CDR2 SVGIG come from the germline V gene (reference sequence). The V gene end was trimmed by 1 base and the J gene end by 6 bases; junction bases not matched to a gene: 4. The CDR3 has 14 amino acids. CDR3 DNA: TGTGCCTGGAGTGGTAGCGGGGTAGCCGGGGAGCTGTTTTTT. Protein product: CAWSGSGVAGELFF.

CDR3 protein: CASTPLAGNTDTQYF. The CDR3 nucleotides read TGTGCCAGCACCCCTTTAGCGGGGAACACAGATACGCAGTATTTT. The chain is built from TRBV27 and TRBJ2-3, with 8 bases identical to TRBD2. The CDR3 is made up of 15 amino acids. Germline V gives CDR1 MNHEY, CDR2 SMNVEV (reference sequence). After removal of 7 bases from V and 2 bases from J, the junction contained 8 bases not matched to a gene.

J is TRBJ1-4 and V is TRBV7-9, with a tentative D call TRBD1 (5 bases). Germline lookup yields CDR1 SEHNR and CDR2 FQNEAQ (reference sequence). V was trimmed by 3 bases and J by 4 bases, leaving 12 bases between them. The CDR3 runs to 15 residues. This chain's CDR3 is CASSLGDSHNEKLFF. For the CDR3, the DNA is TGTGCCAGCAGCTTGGGTGACAGTCATAATGAAAAACTGTTTTTT. Together with reference TRBV7-9 and TRBJ1-4, the CDR3 gives the full variable domain: DTGVSQNPRHKITKRGQNVTFRCDPISEHNRLYWYRQTLGQGPEFLTYFQNEAQLEKSRLLSDRFSAERPKGSFSTLEIQRTEQGDSAMYLCASSLGDSHNEKLFFGSGTQLSVL.

The table lists this clone with a few counts. This chain joins TRBV19 and TRBJ1-3, with 9 bases that match TRBD1. The V gene end was trimmed by 4 bases and the J gene end by 1 base; junction bases not matched to a gene: 5. The CDR3 runs 16 residues. Germline V lookup: CDR1 LNHDA, CDR2 SQIVND (reference sequence). In DNA form, the CDR3 reads TGTGCCAGTAGTACGCGGACAGGGGAGTCTGGAAACACCATATATTTT. Translated, it gives CASSTRTGESGNTIYF.

The CDR3 protein is CASSIGQLYSNQPQHF. The DNA of the CDR3 is TGTGCCAGTAGTATCGGACAGCTTTATAGCAATCAGCCCCAGCATTTT. The rearrangement joins TRBV19 to TRBJ1-5, with D tentatively TRBD1 (6 bases). Trimming cost V 3 bases and J 0 bases, with 12 bases left between them. CDR1 LNHDA and CDR2 SQIVND come from the germline V gene (reference sequence). The CDR3 spans 16 residues.

Here the CDR3 DNA reads TGCGCCAGCAGCTGGCGGCGGGGGCCCTACGAGCAGTACTTC. It codes for CASSWRRGPYEQYF. The genes are TRBV5-1 and TRBJ2-7, with D possibly TRBD2 on 7 matching bases. Germline V gene sequence: CDR1 SGHRS, CDR2 YFSETQ. Trimming took 3 bases from V and 2 from J, leaving 12 bases between them. This CDR3 has 14 residues. Full variable domain (remainder filled in from reference TRBV5-1 and TRBJ2-7): KAGVTQTPRYLIKTRGQQVTLSCSPISGHRSVSWYQQTPGQGLQFLFEYFSETQRNKGNFPGRFSGRQFSNSRSEMNVSTLELGDSALYLCASSWRRGPYEQYFGPGTRLTVT.

In DNA form, the CDR3 reads TGTGCCAGCAGCGGAGACCGGGACACTGAAGCTTTCTTT. This gives the protein CASSGDRDTEAFF. This rearrangement joins TRBV9 to TRBJ1-1; no reliable D call. Germline lookup yields CDR1 SGDLS and CDR2 YYNGEE. This CDR3 region has 13 residues. V was cut by 3 bases and J by 3 bases, with 9 bases left in between.